This TCR beta chain was identified during a study of technical replicates of blood from several donors (TCRdb year 2017). Library method: the immunoSEQ multiplex PCR assay. TCRdb stores this immuneACCESS table with in-frame sequences only. Part of the clones is absent; in the studies checked, under half of the shortfall reflects unresolved V genes, and no reason is known for the rest. The table for this sample lists 75,000 to 95,000 clones; 89% of them were counted only once. The biggest ten clones account for 0.41% of the sample. The junction shows trimming of 2 bases on V and 0 bases on J, plus 4 bases between the germline ends. The cysteine opens and the phenylalanine closes a CDR3 of 14 amino acids. Only the CDR3 DNA is retained, 42 bases long and in frame from the first base. Based on the germline V gene (reference sequence), the CDR1 and CDR2 sequences are SEHNR and FQNEAQ. In the case of this clone: This clone's antigen is unknown. The input lacks base qualities; no much larger clone sits a single base away.

Rearrangement joined TRBV7-9 to TRBJ1-4, with the D gene too uncertain to name. This clonotype was sampled from a human donor in good health. The source material was T cells isolated from PBMCs. The nucleotides read TGTGCCAGCAGCTTATCCGCAACTAATGAAAAACTGTTTTTT. Translated, it gives CASSLSATNEKLFF. The reference TRBV7-9 and TRBJ1-4 proteins fill in what lies around the CDR3, so the full variable domain reads DTGVSQNPRHKITKRGQNVTFRCDPISEHNRLYWYRQTLGQGPEFLTYFQNEAQLEKSRLLSDRFSAERPKGSFSTLEIQRTEQGDSAMYLCASSLSATNEKLFFGSGTQLSVL.